This TCR beta chain was profiled in a study of T cell repertoires in cytomegalovirus infection. The wider study: It was recently identified HLA-C-restricted and well-studied HLA-B-restricted CMV epitopes that the study used. Shared public TCR beta signatures pointed to both CMV infection and a matching HLA type. General study results and limits: Cumulative public TCR beta family frequency identified CMV carriers with the relevant HLA. It was HLA-C-restricted CMV-specific TCR beta clonotypes that dominated the response ex vivo.

Concerning this clonotype: No antigen is known for it. The junction does not match germline at one end; this may be a read error.

The CDR3 spans 11 residues. Germline CDR1 and CDR2: SNHLY and FYNNEI. Via MiXCR, TCRdb re-called the reads, giving one row per CDR3 protein. The sample carries 830,000 or so distinct CDR3 sequences, about 30% recorded once. This specimen was cultured CD8+ T cells from PBMCs, taken from culture after CMV antigen stimulation. The chain has TRBV2 and TRBJ2-7; D is uncertain. This TCR was recovered from a human donor in good health (CMV status not recorded). Some clones in this sample may be carry-over from other donors' samples. In nucleotides, the CDR3 is TGTGCCAGCATACAGAACTACGAGCAGCACTTC. It codes for CASIQNYEQHF.